This T cell receptor (beta chain) is drawn from a study of breast tumors, draining lymph nodes, adjacent tissues. TCRdb re-derived calls from the multiplex PCR reads in MiXCR, one entry per CDR3 protein. The sample carries about 270,000 distinct CDR3 sequences, about 30% recorded once. Many counts were recorded for this clonotype. Germline loops: CDR1 SGHRS, CDR2 YFSETQ. Trimming removed 4 bases at V and 2 bases at J, with 17 bases between. The CDR3 covers 16 residues. Samples came from axillary lymph nodes draining the breast cancer. Sequencing input: axillary lymph node tissue. The sequence was collected from a female donor with breast cancer. Some clones in this sample may be carry-over from other donors' samples. V and J are TRBV5-1 and TRBJ2-3; D is possibly TRBD2 (6 bases). The CDR3 nucleotides read TGCGCCAGCAGCCCCATGGCGGCGGGGAACACAGATACGCAGTATTTT. This encodes CASSPMAAGNTDTQYF.